This T cell receptor beta chain was recovered during a study of cytomegalovirus exposure and HLA in healthy donors. As to this clone: Its specificity is unknown.

Study-level findings and limits: It was confirmed in vitro that a few of the CMV-associated chains were specific for CMV antigens. A later analysis revealed that TCR association rates differed between HLA loci, peaking at DRB1 and bottoming out at HLA-C.

Trimming took 1 base from V and 2 from J, leaving 10 bases between them. Germline CDR1 and CDR2: SGHRS and YFSETQ. CDR3 length equals 14 residues. PCR involved 60 Vbeta and 13 Jbeta primers. TCRdb's table, derived via immunoSEQ multiplex PCR, lists solely in-frame clones and lacks some. The sample carries some 180,000 clones, about 83% recorded once. The origin of this receptor is a man in his forties or fifties in good health and CMV-seropositive. The genes are TRBV5-1 and TRBJ2-7; D not resolved. Source material: PBMCs. The CDR3 nucleotides are TGCGCCAGCAGCTTGAGTCCGGGTCCCTACGAGCAGTACTTC. Amino acids: CASSLSPGPYEQYF.